This paragraph covers one T cell receptor beta chain sequence. The sample is drawn from a study of cytomegalovirus exposure and HLA in healthy donors. In the study overall: HLA-typed donors were the source of tens of millions of unique TCRs held in an early data release.

V gave up 1 base and J gave up 8 bases, with 13 bases separating them. The CDR3 runs 14 residues. The germline CDR1 and CDR2 sequences are LGHNT and FRNRAP. Use of 60 Vbeta and 13 Jbeta primers characterized the PCR. TCRdb's table, derived via immunoSEQ multiplex PCR, lists solely in-frame clones and lacks some. The table lists around 240,000 clones, 82% of them singletons. V gene TRBV12-5 combines with J gene TRBJ2-3; D is possibly TRBD1 (5 bases). The sample consisted of PBMCs. This clonotype was sampled from a woman in her thirties or forties in good health and CMV-seropositive. CDR3 coding DNA: TGTGCTAGTGGTTTGGGATACAGGCCGAGTACGCAGTATTTT. It encodes CASGLGYRPSTQYF.